The text below deals with one T cell receptor beta chain. CDR1 and CDR2 (germline): SGHTA, FQGNSA. The CDR3 is 14 residues long. J gave up 4 bases and V 5 bases, and 1 base lay outside the gene matches. The sample originates from a study of cytomegalovirus exposure and HLA in healthy donors. PCR used 60 Vbeta primers and 13 Jbeta primers. Assay used: immunoSEQ multiplex PCR; TCRdb lists only in-frame clones, some missing. The sample holds 190,000 or so clones, around four fifths seen once. The sample taken for sequencing was PBMCs. The chain joins TRBV7-2 to TRBJ1-4; 10 nucleotides line up with TRBD1. The source is a man in his fifties or sixties in good health and CMV-seronegative. The CDR3 DNA follows: TGTGCCAGCAGCAGGACAGGGGGTAATGAAAAACTGTTTTTT. It codes for CASSRTGGNEKLFF. Filled out from reference TRBV7-2 and TRBJ1-4, the complete variable domain reads GAGVSQSPSNKVTEKGKDVELRCDPISGHTALYWYRQSLGQGLEFLIYFQGNSAPDKSGLPSDRFSAERTGGSVSTLTIQRTQQEDSAVYLCASSRTGGNEKLFFGSGTQLSVL.